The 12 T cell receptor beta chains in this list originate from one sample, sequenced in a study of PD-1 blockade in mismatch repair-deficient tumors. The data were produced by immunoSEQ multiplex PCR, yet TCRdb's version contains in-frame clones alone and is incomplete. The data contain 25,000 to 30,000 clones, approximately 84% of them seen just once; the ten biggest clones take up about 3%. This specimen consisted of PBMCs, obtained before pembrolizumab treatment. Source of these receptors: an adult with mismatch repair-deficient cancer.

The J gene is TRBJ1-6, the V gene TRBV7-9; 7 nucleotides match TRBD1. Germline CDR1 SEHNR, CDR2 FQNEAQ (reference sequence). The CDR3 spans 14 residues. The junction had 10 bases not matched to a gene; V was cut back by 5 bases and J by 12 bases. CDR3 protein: CASSPRQGTGPLHF. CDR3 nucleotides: TGTGCCAGCAGCCCCCGACAGGGTACGGGACCCCTCCACTTT. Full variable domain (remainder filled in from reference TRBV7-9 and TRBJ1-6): DTGVSQNPRHKITKRGQNVTFRCDPISEHNRLYWYRQTLGQGPEFLTYFQNEAQLEKSRLLSDRFSAERPKGSFSTLEIQRTEQGDSAMYLCASSPRQGTGPLHFGNGTRLTVT.

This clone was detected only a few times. For the CDR3, the DNA is TGTGCCAGCAGTTTTGGGCAGGGTCACTACGAGCAGTACTTC. It specifies CASSFGQGHYEQYF. The V and J genes are TRBV27 and TRBJ2-7; D is perhaps TRBD1 (5 bases). The CDR3 totals 14 residues. V lost 3 bases and J lost 3, with 12 bases in between. Germline V gene sequence: CDR1 MNHEY, CDR2 SMNVEV (reference sequence).

The CDR3 DNA is TGTGCCAGTAGTGTTTGGGGCGCGACAGATACGCAGTATTTT. It specifies CASSVWGATDTQYF. J is TRBJ2-3 and V is TRBV19, with D possibly TRBD1 on 5 matching bases. Looked up from germline, CDR1 is LNHDA and CDR2 is SQIVND (reference sequence). V was pared by 5 bases and J by 3 bases, with 12 bases between. The CDR3 has 14 residues.

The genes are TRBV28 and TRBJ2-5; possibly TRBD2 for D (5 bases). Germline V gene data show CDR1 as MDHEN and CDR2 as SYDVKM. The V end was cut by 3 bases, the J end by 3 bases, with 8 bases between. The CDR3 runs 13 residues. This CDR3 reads CASSFGKKETQYF. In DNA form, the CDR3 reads TGTGCCAGCAGTTTCGGGAAAAAAGAGACCCAGTACTTC.

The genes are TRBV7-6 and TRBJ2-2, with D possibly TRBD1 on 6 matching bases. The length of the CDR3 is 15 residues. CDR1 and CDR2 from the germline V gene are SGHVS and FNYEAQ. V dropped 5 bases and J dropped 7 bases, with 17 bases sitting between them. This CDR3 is CASSPGDRQSGELFF. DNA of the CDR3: TGTGCCAGCAGCCCGGGCGACAGGCAAAGCGGGGAGCTGTTTTTT.

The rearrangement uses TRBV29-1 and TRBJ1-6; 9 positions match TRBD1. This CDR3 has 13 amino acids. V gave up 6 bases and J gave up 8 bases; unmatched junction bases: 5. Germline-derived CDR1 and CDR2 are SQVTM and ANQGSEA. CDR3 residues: CSVRTGEYSPLHF. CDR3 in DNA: TGCAGCGTAAGGACAGGGGAATATTCACCCCTCCACTTT.

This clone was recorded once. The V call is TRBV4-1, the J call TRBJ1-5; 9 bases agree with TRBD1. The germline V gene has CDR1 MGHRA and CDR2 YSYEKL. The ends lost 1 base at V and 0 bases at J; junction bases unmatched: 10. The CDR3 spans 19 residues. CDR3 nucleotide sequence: TGCGCCAGCAGCCAAGGGGGTGGGACAGGGTTTTATAGCAATCAGCCCCAGCATTTT. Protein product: CASSQGGGTGFYSNQPQHF.

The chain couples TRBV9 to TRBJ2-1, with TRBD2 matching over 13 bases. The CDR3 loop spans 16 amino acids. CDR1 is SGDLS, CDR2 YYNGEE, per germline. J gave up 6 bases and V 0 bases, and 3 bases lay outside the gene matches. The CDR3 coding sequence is TGTGCCAGCAGCGTAGCCGGACTAGCGGGAGTCAATGAGCAGTTCTTC. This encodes CASSVAGLAGVNEQFF.

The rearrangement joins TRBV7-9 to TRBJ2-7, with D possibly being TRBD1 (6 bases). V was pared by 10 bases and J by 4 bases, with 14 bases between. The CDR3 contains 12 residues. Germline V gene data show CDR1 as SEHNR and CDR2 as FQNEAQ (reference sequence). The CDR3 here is CATIQGSYEQYF. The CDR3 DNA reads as TGTGCCACCATACAGGGTTCGTACGAGCAGTACTTC.

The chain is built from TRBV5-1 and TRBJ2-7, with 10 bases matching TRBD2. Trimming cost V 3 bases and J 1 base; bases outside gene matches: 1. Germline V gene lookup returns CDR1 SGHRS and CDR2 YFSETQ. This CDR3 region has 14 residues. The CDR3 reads CASSSLAGSYEQYF. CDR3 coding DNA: TGCGCCAGCAGCTCACTAGCGGGGTCCTACGAGCAGTACTTC.

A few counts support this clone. CDR3 amino acids: CASSAQGRGPYEQYF. As DNA, the CDR3 is TGTGCCAGCAGTGCGCAGGGGCGAGGACCCTACGAGCAGTACTTC. V gene TRBV2 combines with J gene TRBJ2-7, with TRBD1 as a possible D gene (6 bases). The V and J ends lost 4 bases and 2 bases respectively, with 15 bases between them. In germline, CDR1 is SNHLY, CDR2 FYNNEI. The length of the CDR3 is 15 residues.

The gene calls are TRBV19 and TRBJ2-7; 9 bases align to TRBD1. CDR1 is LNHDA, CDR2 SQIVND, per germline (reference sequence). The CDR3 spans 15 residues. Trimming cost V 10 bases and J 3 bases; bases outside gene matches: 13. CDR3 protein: CATERTGGVFYEQYF. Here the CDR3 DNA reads TGTGCCACCGAACGAACAGGGGGCGTCTTCTACGAGCAGTACTTC.